This TCR beta chain was sequenced for a study of control samples from healthy donors and cancer patients. Germline-derived CDR1 and CDR2 are LNHDA and SQIVND (reference sequence). The CDR3 runs 14 residues. Trimming took 5 bases from V and 2 from J; bases not matched to a gene: 4. This clone occurred once. Assay: immunoSEQ multiplex PCR; the TCRdb copy retains only in-frame clones and omits some. The data contain 150,000 or so clones, over 80% of them singletons. Sequenced input: blood. This sequence originates from a woman aged 45-59 years in good health. The rearrangement uses TRBV19 and TRBJ2-7; 9 bases map to TRBD2. CDR3: CASSSAGGAYEQYF. The CDR3 DNA follows: TGTGCCAGTAGTTCAGCGGGAGGCGCCTACGAGCAGTACTTC.